This entry lists 11 T cell receptor beta chains sequenced from one sample in a study of vaccination and CD4 T cells after COVID-19. An Oncomine TCR Beta short-read assay was used to sequence the DNA from cultured CD4+ T cells. MiXCR, run by TCRdb on the PCR reads, gives a single entry per CDR3 protein. The sample contains under 15,000 distinct CDR3 sequences, under 60% of which appear only once. The treatment here: roughly nine-day PBMC culture with coronavirus spike peptide pools or control peptides (ViraFEST assay). Antigen specificity for these receptors is unknown. Sequenced sample: CD4+ T cells from blood, cultured in vitro. These receptors all stem from a human donor who had recovered from COVID-19.

The chain couples TRBV28 to TRBJ1-5, with D unclear. Trimming cost V 1 base and J 4 bases, with 8 bases left between them. Germline V CDR1 and CDR2: MDHEN, SYDVKM. CDR3 length: 14 amino acids. The chain's CDR3 is CASSLSPRNQPQHF. In nucleotides, the CDR3 is TGTGCCAGCAGTTTATCCCCCAGGAATCAGCCCCAGCATTTT.

Sample share makes this clonotype medium-sized. For the CDR3, the DNA is TGCGCCAGCAGCCCGGGGGGCCATCTTACCTACGAGCAGTACTTC. The encoded protein is CASSPGGHLTYEQYF. This chain uses TRBV5-1 with TRBJ2-7; a possible D gene is TRBD2 (7 bases). Trimming took 4 bases from V and 2 from J, leaving 16 bases between them. The length of the CDR3 is 15 residues. Germline CDR1 and CDR2: SGHRS and YFSETQ. Combining the CDR3 with reference TRBV5-1 and TRBJ2-7 gives the whole variable domain KAGVTQTPRYLIKTRGQQVTLSCSPISGHRSVSWYQQTPGQGLQFLFEYFSETQRNKGNFPGRFSGRQFSNSRSEMNVSTLELGDSALYLCASSPGGHLTYEQYFGPGTRLTVT.

The gene calls are TRBV5-1 and TRBJ2-1, with D perhaps TRBD2 (5 bases). V lost 7 bases, J lost 1 base, and 12 bases lay in between. Germline CDR1 and CDR2: SGHRS and YFSETQ. This CDR3 contains 14 residues. The CDR3: CASGVGSSYNEQFF. The CDR3 DNA reads as TGCGCCAGCGGTGTAGGGAGTTCCTACAATGAGCAGTTCTTC.

The chain is built from TRBV6-2 or TRBV6-3 and TRBJ2-7, with 8 bases fitting TRBD1. Germline CDR1 and CDR2: MNHEY and SVGEGT. CDR3 length: 16 residues. The V segment lost 6 bases and the J segment 2 bases; nucleotides outside the gene matches: 12. The CDR3 loop is CASRLTGTGKPYEQYF. DNA of the CDR3: TGTGCCAGCAGACTCACCGGGACAGGTAAACCCTACGAGCAGTACTTC.

The chain has TRBV5-4 and TRBJ2-5; D is possibly TRBD1 (6 bases). The CDR3 sequence is 14 residues long. With 4 bases removed from V and 2 bases from J, the gap between germline ends came to 12 bases. Germline V gives CDR1 SGHNT, CDR2 YYREEE (reference sequence). The CDR3 DNA follows: TGTGCCAGCAGCGATCCTACAGGGCAAGAGACCCAGTACTTC. Its protein is CASSDPTGQETQYF.

This sequence joins TRBV5-1 and TRBJ2-7, with TRBD1 matching over 8 bases. Germline V gives CDR1 SGHRS, CDR2 YFSETQ. This CDR3 spans 20 amino acids. V trimming: 3 bases; J trimming: 3 bases; junction bases outside the gene matches: 23. The CDR3 spells CASSSIPGQAGALSGYEQYF. DNA of the CDR3: TGCGCCAGCAGCTCAATACCGGGACAGGCCGGGGCCTTGTCGGGCTACGAGCAGTACTTC. Full variable domain (rest looked up from reference TRBV5-1 and TRBJ2-7): KAGVTQTPRYLIKTRGQQVTLSCSPISGHRSVSWYQQTPGQGLQFLFEYFSETQRNKGNFPGRFSGRQFSNSRSEMNVSTLELGDSALYLCASSSIPGQAGALSGYEQYFGPGTRLTVT.

This chain links TRBV10-3 with TRBJ2-1; 8 nucleotides agree with TRBD1. V lost 6 bases and J lost 6; bases outside the gene matches: 13. CDR3 length: 16 residues. Per the germline V gene, CDR1 is ENHRY and CDR2 is SYGVKD. As DNA, the CDR3 is TGTGCCATCAGAAACGCGGGACAGGTCCGGGTCAATGAGCAGTTCTTC. Amino acids: CAIRNAGQVRVNEQFF.

V is TRBV6-2 or TRBV6-3 and J is TRBJ1-5, with D unclear. The germline V and J ends were trimmed by 6 bases and 6 bases, with 12 bases remaining between them. The CDR3 has 13 amino acids. CDR1 and CDR2 from the germline V gene are MNHEY and SVGEGT. The CDR3 loop is CASRTAVVQPQHF. In DNA, the CDR3 is TGTGCCAGCAGGACGGCCGTCGTTCAGCCCCAGCATTTT.

The rearrangement joins TRBV7-2 to TRBJ2-7; 7 bases line up with TRBD1. After removal of 5 bases from V and 4 bases from J, the junction contained 11 bases not matched to a gene. CDR1 is SGHTA, CDR2 FQGNSA, per germline. CDR3 size: 15 residues. CDR3 coding DNA: TGTGCCAGCAGCCCGGCCGGGACAGCGGCGTACGAGCAGTACTTC. This sequence encodes CASSPAGTAAYEQYF.

The chain recombines TRBV20-1 with TRBJ1-2; 8 positions agree with TRBD1. V was clipped by 7 bases and J by 0 bases; unmatched bases: 1. Germline V lookup: CDR1 DFQATT, CDR2 SNEGSKA (reference sequence). The CDR3 sequence is 12 residues long. The CDR3 protein is CSGDRTNYGYTF. As DNA, the CDR3 is TGCAGTGGGGACAGGACTAACTATGGCTACACCTTC.

This chain connects TRBV19 to TRBJ2-7; TRBD1 agrees at 7 bases. Trimming took 3 bases from V and 2 from J; bases not matched to a gene: 4. The CDR3 length is 14 residues. Germline-derived CDR1 and CDR2 are LNHDA and SQIVND (reference sequence). As DNA, the CDR3 is TGTGCCAGTAGTATCATGACAGGGACCTACGAGCAGTACTTC. Its translation: CASSIMTGTYEQYF.